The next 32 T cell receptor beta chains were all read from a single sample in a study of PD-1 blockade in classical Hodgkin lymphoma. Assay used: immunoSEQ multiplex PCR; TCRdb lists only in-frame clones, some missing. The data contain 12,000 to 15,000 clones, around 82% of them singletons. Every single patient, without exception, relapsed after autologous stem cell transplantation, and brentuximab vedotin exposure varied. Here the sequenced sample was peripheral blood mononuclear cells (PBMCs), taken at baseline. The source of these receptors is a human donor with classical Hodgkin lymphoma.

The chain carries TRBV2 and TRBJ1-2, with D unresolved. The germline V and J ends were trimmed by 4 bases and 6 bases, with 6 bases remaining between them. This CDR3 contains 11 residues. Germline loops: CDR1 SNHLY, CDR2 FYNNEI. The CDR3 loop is CASSVLDGYTF. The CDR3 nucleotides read TGTGCCAGCAGTGTTCTGGATGGCTACACCTTC. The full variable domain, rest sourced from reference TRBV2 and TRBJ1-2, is EPEVTQTPSHQVTQMGQEVILRCVPISNHLYFYWYRQILGQKVEFLVSFYNNEISEKSEIFDDQFSVERPDGSNFTLKIRSTKLEDSAMYFCASSVLDGYTFGSGTRLTVV.

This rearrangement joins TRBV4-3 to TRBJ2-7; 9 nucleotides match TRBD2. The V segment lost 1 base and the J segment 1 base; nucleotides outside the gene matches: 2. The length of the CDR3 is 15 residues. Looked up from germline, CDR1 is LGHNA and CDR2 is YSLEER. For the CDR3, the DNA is TGCGCCAGCAGCCAAGGACTAGCGGATTCCTACGAGCAGTACTTC. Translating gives CASSQGLADSYEQYF.

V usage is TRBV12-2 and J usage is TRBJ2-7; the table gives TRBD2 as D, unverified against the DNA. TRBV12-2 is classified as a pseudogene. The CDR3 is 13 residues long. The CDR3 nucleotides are TGTGCAAGTCGCTTTGCGGGGCGGCACGAGCAGTACTTC. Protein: CASRFAGRHEQYF.

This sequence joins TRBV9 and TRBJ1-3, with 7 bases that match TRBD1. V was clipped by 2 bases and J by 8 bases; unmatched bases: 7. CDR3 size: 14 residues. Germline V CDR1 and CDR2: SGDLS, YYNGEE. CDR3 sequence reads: CASSVMYRGDTIYF. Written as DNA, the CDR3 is TGTGCCAGCAGCGTGATGTACAGGGGAGACACCATATATTTT.

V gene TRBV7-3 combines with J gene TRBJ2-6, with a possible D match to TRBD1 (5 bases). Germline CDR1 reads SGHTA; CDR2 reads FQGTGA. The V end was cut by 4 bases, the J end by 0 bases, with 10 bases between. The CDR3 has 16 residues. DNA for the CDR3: TGTGCCAGCAGCTCCCGGACAATCTCTGGGGCCAACGTCCTGACTTTC. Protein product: CASSSRTISGANVLTF.

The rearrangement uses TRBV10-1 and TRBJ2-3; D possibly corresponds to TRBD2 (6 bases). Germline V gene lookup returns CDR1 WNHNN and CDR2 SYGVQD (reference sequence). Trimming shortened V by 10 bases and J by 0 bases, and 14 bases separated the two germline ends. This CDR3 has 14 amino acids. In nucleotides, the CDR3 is TGCGCCACTAGTCGGGACTCTAGCACAGATACGCAGTATTTT. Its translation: CATSRDSSTDTQYF.

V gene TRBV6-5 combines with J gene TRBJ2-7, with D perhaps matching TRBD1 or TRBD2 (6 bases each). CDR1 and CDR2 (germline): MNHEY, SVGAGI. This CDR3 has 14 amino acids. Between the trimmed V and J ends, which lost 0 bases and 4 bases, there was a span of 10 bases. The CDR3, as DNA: TGTGCCAGCAGTTACTCGGGGGGCCGGTACGAGCAGTACTTC. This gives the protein CASSYSGGRYEQYF.

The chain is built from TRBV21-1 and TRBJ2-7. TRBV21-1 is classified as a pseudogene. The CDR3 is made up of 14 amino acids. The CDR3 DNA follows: TGTGCCAGCAGCAAGCGGGACACTAACTACGAGCAGTACTTC. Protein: CASSKRDTNYEQYF.

The CDR3 DNA sequence: TGTGCCAGCAGTTTATCGGGAGCGGGGCCGTACCAAGAGACCCAGTACTTC. Residues: CASSLSGAGPYQETQYF. The chain recombines TRBV27 with TRBJ2-5; TRBD2 aligns across 7 bases. Trimming at V came to 0 bases and at J to 0 bases, leaving 7 bases not matched to a gene. Per germline, CDR1 MNHEY and CDR2 SMNVEV (reference sequence). This CDR3 contains 17 residues.

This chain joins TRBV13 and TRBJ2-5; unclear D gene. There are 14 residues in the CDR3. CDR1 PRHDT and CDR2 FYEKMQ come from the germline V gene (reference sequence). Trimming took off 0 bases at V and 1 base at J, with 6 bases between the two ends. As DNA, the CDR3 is TGTGCCAGCAGCTTAGGGGCCCCCCAAGAGACCCAGTACTTC. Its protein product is CASSLGAPQETQYF.

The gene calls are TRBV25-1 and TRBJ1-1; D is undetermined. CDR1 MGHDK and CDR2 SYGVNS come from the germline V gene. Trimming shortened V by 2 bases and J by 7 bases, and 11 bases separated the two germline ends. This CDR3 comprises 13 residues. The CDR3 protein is CASSERRGGEAFF. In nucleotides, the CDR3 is TGTGCCAGCAGTGAAAGGCGGGGAGGTGAAGCTTTCTTT.

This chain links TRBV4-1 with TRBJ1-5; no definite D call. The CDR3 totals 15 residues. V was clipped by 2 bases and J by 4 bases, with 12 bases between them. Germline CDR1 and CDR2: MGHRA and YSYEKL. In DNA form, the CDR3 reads TGCGCCAGCAGCCAAAATGTACAGCTGAATCAGCCCCAGCATTTT. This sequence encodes CASSQNVQLNQPQHF.

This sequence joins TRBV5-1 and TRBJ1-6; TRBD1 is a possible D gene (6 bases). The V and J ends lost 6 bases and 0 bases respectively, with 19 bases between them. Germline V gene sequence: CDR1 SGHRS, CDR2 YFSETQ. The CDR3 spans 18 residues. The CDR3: CASKSGGGPSSYNSPLHF. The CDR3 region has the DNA TGCGCCAGCAAATCTGGGGGGGGCCCCAGCTCCTATAATTCACCCCTCCACTTT.

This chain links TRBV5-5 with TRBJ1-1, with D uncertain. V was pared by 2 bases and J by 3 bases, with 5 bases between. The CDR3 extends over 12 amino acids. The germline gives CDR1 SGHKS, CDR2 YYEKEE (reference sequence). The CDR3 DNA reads TGTGCCAGCAGCTTTAAGGACACTGAAGCTTTCTTT. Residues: CASSFKDTEAFF.

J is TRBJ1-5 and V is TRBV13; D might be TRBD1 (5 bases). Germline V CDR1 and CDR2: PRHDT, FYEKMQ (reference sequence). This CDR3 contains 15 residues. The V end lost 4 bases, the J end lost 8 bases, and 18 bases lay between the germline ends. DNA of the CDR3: TGTGCCAGCAGCTCTACGGGACGGCCCGATGAGCCCCAGCATTTT. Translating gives CASSSTGRPDEPQHF.

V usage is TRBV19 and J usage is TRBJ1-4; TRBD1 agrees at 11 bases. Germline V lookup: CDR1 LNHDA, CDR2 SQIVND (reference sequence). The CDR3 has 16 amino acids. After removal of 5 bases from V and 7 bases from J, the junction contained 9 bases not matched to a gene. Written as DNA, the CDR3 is TGTGCCAGTAGTTCTTCCCCGGGACAGGGGGTTGAAAAACTGTTTTTT. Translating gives CASSSSPGQGVEKLFF.

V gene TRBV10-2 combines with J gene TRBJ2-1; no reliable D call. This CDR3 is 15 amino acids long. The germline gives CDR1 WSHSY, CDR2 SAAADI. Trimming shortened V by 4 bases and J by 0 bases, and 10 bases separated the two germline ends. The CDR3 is CASSARLNSYNEQFF. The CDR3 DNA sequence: TGCGCCAGCAGTGCCAGACTTAACTCCTACAATGAGCAGTTCTTC.

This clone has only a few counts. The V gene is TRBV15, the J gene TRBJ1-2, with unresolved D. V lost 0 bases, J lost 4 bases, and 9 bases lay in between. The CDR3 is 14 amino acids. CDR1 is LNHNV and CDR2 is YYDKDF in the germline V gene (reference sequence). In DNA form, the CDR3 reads TGTGCCACCAGCAGAGAGGGAGTTGGCTATGGCTACACCTTC. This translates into CATSREGVGYGYTF.

The CDR3 sequence is CASGLGGRMNTEAFF. CDR3 nucleotide sequence: TGTGCTAGTGGTTTGGGGGGACGGATGAACACTGAAGCTTTCTTT. The chain is built from TRBV12-5 and TRBJ1-1; tentatively, D is TRBD1 (5 bases). Germline CDR1 and CDR2: LGHNT and FRNRAP. The V end lost 1 base, the J end lost 0 bases, and 9 bases lay between the germline ends. This CDR3 has 15 residues.

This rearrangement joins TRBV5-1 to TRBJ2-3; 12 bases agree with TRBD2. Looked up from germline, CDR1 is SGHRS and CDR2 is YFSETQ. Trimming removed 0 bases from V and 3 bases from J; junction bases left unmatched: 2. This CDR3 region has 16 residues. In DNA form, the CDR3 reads TGCGCCAGCAGCTTGGAGCTAGCGGGGGGGACAGATACGCAGTATTTT. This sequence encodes CASSLELAGGTDTQYF. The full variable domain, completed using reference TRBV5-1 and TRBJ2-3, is KAGVTQTPRYLIKTRGQQVTLSCSPISGHRSVSWYQQTPGQGLQFLFEYFSETQRNKGNFPGRFSGRQFSNSRSEMNVSTLELGDSALYLCASSLELAGGTDTQYFGPGTRLTVL.

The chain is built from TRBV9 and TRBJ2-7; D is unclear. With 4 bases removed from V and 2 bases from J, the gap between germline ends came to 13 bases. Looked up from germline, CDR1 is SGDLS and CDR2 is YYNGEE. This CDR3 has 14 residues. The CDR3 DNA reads TGTGCCAGCAGCCCTTCGACGGGCCCCTACGAGCAGTACTTC. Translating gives CASSPSTGPYEQYF.

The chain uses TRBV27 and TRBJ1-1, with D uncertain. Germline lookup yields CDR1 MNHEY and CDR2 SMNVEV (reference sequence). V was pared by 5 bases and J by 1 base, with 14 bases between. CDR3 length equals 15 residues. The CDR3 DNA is TGTGCCAGCAGTGCTAAAGTAAAGAGGAACACTGAAGCTTTCTTT. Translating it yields CASSAKVKRNTEAFF.

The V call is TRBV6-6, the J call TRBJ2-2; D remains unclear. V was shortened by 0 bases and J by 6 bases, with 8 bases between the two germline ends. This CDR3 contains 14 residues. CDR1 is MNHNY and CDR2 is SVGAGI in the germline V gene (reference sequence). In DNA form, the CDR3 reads TGTGCCAGCAGTTACTCGAAAGTCCCCGGGGAGCTGTTTTTT. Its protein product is CASSYSKVPGELFF.

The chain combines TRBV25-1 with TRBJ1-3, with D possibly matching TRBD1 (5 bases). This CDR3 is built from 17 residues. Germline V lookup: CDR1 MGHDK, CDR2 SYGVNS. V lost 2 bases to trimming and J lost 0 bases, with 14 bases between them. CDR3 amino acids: CASSEGRGGTSGNTIYF. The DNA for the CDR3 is TGTGCCAGCAGTGAAGGCCGGGGAGGGACCTCTGGAAACACCATATATTTT.

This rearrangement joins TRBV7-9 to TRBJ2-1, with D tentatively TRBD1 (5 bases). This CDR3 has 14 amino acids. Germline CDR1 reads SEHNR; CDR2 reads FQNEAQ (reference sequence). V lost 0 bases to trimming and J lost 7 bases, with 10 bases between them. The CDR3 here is CASSLALGANEQFF. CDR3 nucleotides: TGTGCCAGCAGCTTAGCCCTAGGGGCAAATGAGCAGTTCTTC. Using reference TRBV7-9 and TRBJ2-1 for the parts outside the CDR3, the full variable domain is DTGVSQNPRHKITKRGQNVTFRCDPISEHNRLYWYRQTLGQGPEFLTYFQNEAQLEKSRLLSDRFSAERPKGSFSTLEIQRTEQGDSAMYLCASSLALGANEQFFGPGTRLTVL.

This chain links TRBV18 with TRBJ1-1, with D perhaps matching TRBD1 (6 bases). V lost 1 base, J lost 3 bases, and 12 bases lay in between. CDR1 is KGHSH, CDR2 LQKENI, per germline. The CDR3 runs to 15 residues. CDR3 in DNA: TGTGCCAGCTCACCACAAGGGGGTAAGGACACTGAAGCTTTCTTT. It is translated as CASSPQGGKDTEAFF.

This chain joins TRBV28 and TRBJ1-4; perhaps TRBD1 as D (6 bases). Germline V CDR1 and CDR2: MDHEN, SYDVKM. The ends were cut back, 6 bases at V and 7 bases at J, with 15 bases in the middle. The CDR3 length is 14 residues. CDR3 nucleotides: TGTGCCAGCAGCTCGGGAGGGGGACGTGAAAAACTGTTTTTT. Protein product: CASSSGGGREKLFF. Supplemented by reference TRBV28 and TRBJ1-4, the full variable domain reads DVKVTQSSRYLVKRTGEKVFLECVQDMDHENMFWYRQDPGLGLRLIYFSYDVKMKEKGDIPEGYSVSREKKERFSLILESASTNQTSMYLCASSSGGGREKLFFGSGTQLSVL.

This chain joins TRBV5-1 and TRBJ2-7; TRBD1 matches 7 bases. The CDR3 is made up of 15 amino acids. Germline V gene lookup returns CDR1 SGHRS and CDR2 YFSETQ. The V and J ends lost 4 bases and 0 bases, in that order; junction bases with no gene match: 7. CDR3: CASSDGQEASYEQYF. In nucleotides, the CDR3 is TGCGCCAGCAGCGACGGACAGGAGGCCTCCTACGAGCAGTACTTC.

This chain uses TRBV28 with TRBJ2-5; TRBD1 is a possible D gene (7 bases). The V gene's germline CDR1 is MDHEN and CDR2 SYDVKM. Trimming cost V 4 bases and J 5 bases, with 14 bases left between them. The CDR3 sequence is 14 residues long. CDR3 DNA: TGTGCCAGCAGTTCAGGGGGGCCGAGGGAGACCCAGTACTTC. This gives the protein CASSSGGPRETQYF.

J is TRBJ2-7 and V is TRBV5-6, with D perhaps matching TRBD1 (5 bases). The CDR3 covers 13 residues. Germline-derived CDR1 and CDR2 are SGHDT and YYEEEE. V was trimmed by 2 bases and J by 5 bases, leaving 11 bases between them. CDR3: CASSFQGSDEQYF. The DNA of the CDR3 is TGTGCCAGCAGCTTTCAGGGTTCAGACGAGCAGTACTTC.

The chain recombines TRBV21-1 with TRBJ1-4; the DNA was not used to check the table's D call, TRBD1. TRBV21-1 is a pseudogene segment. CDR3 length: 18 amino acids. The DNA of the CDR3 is TGTGCCAGCAGCAAAGCTTACTCGGTGGGACACCTTAATGAAAAACTGTTTTTT. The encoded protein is CASSKAYSVGHLNEKLFF.

The CDR3 spells CASSRNTGELFF. CDR3 nucleotides: TGTGCCAGCAGTCGGAACACCGGGGAGCTGTTTTTT. J is TRBJ2-2 and V is TRBV2; D is unresolved. CDR1 and CDR2 (germline): SNHLY, FYNNEI. Deletions cut 5 bases from V and 1 base from J, with 2 bases between. This CDR3 comprises 12 residues. The whole variable domain, filled in from reference TRBV2 and TRBJ2-2, reads EPEVTQTPSHQVTQMGQEVILRCVPISNHLYFYWYRQILGQKVEFLVSFYNNEISEKSEIFDDQFSVERPDGSNFTLKIRSTKLEDSAMYFCASSRNTGELFFGEGSRLTVL.